This T cell receptor (beta chain) was obtained from a study of a mutant IDH1 vaccine in newly diagnosed glioma. Study background: Treatment recipients were approximately 62% male and around 38% female, and their mean age was roughly 40 years. Previous treatment comprised radiotherapy, temozolomide, or both, mostly both. Findings of the study overall: With respect to changes in top peripheral T cell clonotypes, pseudoprogression seemed unrelated.

Described time point: week 5, during vaccination. Alongside topical imiquimod, each dose of vaccine comprised 300 ug of mutant IDH1 20-mer peptide. Profiled with immunoSEQ multiplex PCR; TCRdb holds only in-frame clones, not every one. The sample yields more than 55,000 clones, approximately 82% seen once. Comments on this clone: Its specificity is unknown.

CDR1 is MNHNY, CDR2 SVGAGI, per germline (reference sequence). The CDR3 has 15 residues. With 9 bases removed from V and 1 base from J, the gap between germline ends came to 18 bases. This chain joins TRBV6-6 and TRBJ1-1; no reliable D call. Sequenced here: PBMCs, sampled from a glioma patient whose treatment included an IDH1 peptide vaccine. The sequence derives from a young woman with glioma. Some clones in this sample may be carry-over from other donors' samples. The CDR3 bases are TGTGCCAGTTTAGCTGGACGAAAGACGAACACTGAAGCTTTCTTT. This codes for CASLAGRKTNTEAFF.